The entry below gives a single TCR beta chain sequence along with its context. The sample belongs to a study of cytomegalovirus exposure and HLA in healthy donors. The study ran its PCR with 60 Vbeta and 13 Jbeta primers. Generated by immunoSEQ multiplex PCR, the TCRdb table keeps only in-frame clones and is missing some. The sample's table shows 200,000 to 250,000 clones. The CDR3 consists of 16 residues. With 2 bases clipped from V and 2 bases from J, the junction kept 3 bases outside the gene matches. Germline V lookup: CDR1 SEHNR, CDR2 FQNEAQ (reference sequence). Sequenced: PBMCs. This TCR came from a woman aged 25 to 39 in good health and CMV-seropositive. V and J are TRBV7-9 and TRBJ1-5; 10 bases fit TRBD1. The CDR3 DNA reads TGTGCCAGCAGCTTATCCGGGACAGGGGGCAATCAGCCCCAGCATTTT. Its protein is CASSLSGTGGNQPQHF.